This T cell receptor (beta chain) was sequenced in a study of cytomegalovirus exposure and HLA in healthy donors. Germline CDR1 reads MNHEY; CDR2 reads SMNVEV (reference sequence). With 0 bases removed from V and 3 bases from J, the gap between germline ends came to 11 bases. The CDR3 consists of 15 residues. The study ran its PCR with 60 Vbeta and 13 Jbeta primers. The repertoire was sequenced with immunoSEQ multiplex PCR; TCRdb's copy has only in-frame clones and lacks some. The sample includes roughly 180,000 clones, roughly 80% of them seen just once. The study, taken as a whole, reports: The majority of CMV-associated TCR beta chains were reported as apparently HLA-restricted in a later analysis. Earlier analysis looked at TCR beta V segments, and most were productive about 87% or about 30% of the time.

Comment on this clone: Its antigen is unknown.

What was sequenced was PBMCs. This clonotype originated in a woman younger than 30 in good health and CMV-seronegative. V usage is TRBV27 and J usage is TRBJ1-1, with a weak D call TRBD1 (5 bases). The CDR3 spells CASSLSQGSHTEAFF. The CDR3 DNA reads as TGTGCCAGCAGTTTATCGCAGGGATCCCACACTGAAGCTTTCTTT.